A selection of T cell receptor beta chains follows, all from one sample in a study of cytomegalovirus exposure and HLA in healthy donors. Using immunoSEQ multiplex PCR, the repertoire was profiled, and TCRdb retains in-frame clones only, with some absent. This sample yields some 150,000 clones, of which 70% to 90% are seen a single time; less than 2.5% belongs to the top ten. Sequencing used PBMCs. These receptors came from a woman younger than 35 in good health and CMV-seronegative. The CDR3 runs from the conserved cysteine through the conserved F or W. D genes are given only for firm matches. A row's size may be missing; if present it is once, few, many or a size class.

>TRBV28|TRBJ1-5|.|TRBD1
TGTGCCAGTAGAGACAGGGGACCGAATCAGCCCCAGCATTTT
CASRDRGPNQPQHF
>TRBV28|TRBJ2-3|.|.
TGTGCCAGCAGTCCCCTTTACCGGATCGACAACTTTGGGCCAGATACGCAGTATTTT
CASSPLYRIDNFGPDTQYF
>TRBV15|TRBJ2-7|.|TRBD1
TGTGCCACCAGCAGAGGCGTTGACAGGGGTTCCTACGAGCAGTACTTC
CATSRGVDRGSYEQYF
>TRBV18|TRBJ1-2|.|TRBD1
TGTGCCAGCTCACCGACTACAGGGGACTATGGCTACACCTTC
CASSPTTGDYGYTF
>TRBV4-2|TRBJ1-3|few|.
TGTGCCAGCAGCCAAGCTCGGGGAACTGGAAACACCATATATTTT
CASSQARGTGNTIYF
>TRBV23-1|TRBJ1-5|.|TRBD1
TGCGCCAGCAGTCAATCGTTTCGGGACAGGGAGAGTAAGCACCTAAGCAATCAGCCCCAGCATTTT
CASSQSFRDRESKHLSNQPQHF
>TRBV27|TRBJ2-3|.|TRBD1
TGTGCCAGCAGTTTCCCCTCGGACAGGGGGCGTTTCGATACGCAGTATTTT
CASSFPSDRGRFDTQYF
>TRBV28|TRBJ2-5|.|.
TGTGCCAGCAGGGGGGACGGTAAGGGAGGAGAGACCCAGTACTTC
CASRGDGKGGETQYF
>TRBV5-1|TRBJ1-2|.|.
TGCGCCAGCAGCCCAACGACAGGAGACTACTATGGCTACACCTTC
CASSPTTGDYYGYTF
>TRBV5-5|TRBJ1-6|.|.
TGTGCCAGCAGCTTCTACACAGGGTTTCTTTCACCCCTCCACTTT
CASSFYTGFLSPLHF
>TRBV5-1|TRBJ2-7|.|.
TGCGCCAGCAGCTTGGCAGGTCATATGGACGAGCAGTACTTC
CASSLAGHMDEQYF
>TRBV28|TRBJ1-6|.|TRBD1
TGTGCCACCCTACCACGGACAGGGGATAATTCACCCCTCCACTTT
CATLPRTGDNSPLHF
>TRBV10-3|TRBJ1-3|.|.
TGTGCCATCAGTGATGGGAGCTCTGGAAACACCATATATTTT
CAISDGSSGNTIYF
>TRBV5-4|TRBJ2-3|few|TRBD2
TGTGCCAGCAGCTCCCTGACTAGCGGGAGTACAGATACGCAGTATTTT
CASSSLTSGSTDTQYF
>TRBV5-1|TRBJ2-7|.|.
TGCGCCAGCAGCTTGGTATGGGGGCCCTCCTACGAGCAGTACTTC
CASSLVWGPSYEQYF
>TRBV5-4|TRBJ1-2|.|TRBD1
TGTGCCAGCCGGACCCCGGGACAGGGGGCTGGGTATGGCTACACCTTC
CASRTPGQGAGYGYTF
>TRBV4-3|TRBJ2-3|few|.
TGCGCCAGCAGCCAGAGGACAGCCACCACAGATACGCAGTATTTT
CASSQRTATTDTQYF
>TRBV28|TRBJ2-7|.|TRBD1
TGTGCCAGCTTAACTCCGGGACAGGGCTACTACGAGCAGTACTTC
CASLTPGQGYYEQYF
>TRBV5-1|TRBJ1-1|few|TRBD1
TGCGCCAGCAGCTGGGGACAGGGGGTCACTGAAGCTTTCTTT
CASSWGQGVTEAFF
>TRBV5-1|TRBJ1-5|once|TRBD1
TGCGCCAGCAGCCTGGACAGGGGTTCTCGGCCCCAGCATTTT
CASSLDRGSRPQHF
>TRBV7-2|TRBJ2-1|.|.
TGTGCCAGCAGCCGGGTTTGGAGGGAGAGGGTGCAGTTCTTC
CASSRVWRERVQFF
>TRBV4-3|TRBJ2-7|.|TRBD2
TGCGCCAGCAGCCACGAGTACGCGGGGGGGCTCGAGCAGTACTTC
CASSHEYAGGLEQYF
>TRBV6-5|TRBJ1-2|few|.
TGTGCCAGCACCCTCGGGGGTTCCTATGGCTACACCTTC
CASTLGGSYGYTF
>TRBV5-6|TRBJ2-1|.|TRBD2
TGTGCCAGCAGCTTGGGCACCGGGGGGAATGAGCAGTTCTTC
CASSLGTGGNEQFF
>TRBV19|TRBJ1-2|.|TRBD1
TGTGCCAGTAAAGGCGGAAAAGGGACAGGGAATGGCTACACCTTC
CASKGGKGTGNGYTF
>TRBV5-4|TRBJ2-7|.|.
TGTGCCAGCAGCTCGTTCGGCGAGCAGTACTTC
CASSSFGEQYF
>TRBV18|TRBJ2-2|.|.
TGTGCCAGCTCACCGGTAGTAGCCACTATAACCGGGGAGCTGTTTTTT
CASSPVVATITGELFF
>TRBV7-2|TRBJ2-7|.|TRBD2
TGTGCCAGCAGCTTAGGCGCTAGCGGCGGGGGAGAGCAGTACTTC
CASSLGASGGGEQYF
>TRBV6-6|TRBJ2-7|.|.
TGTGCCAGCAGGACGACTGACTCCTACGAGCAGTACTTC
CASRTTDSYEQYF
>TRBV5-1|TRBJ1-1|.|.
TGCGCCAGCAGCTCAGGAAGGACAGAGGTCAGGAACACTGAAGCTTTCTTT
CASSSGRTEVRNTEAFF
>TRBV4-1|TRBJ2-7|.|TRBD2
TGCGCCAGCAGCCAAATAGCGGGGGACGAGCAGTACTTC
CASSQIAGDEQYF
>TRBV19|TRBJ2-5|.|TRBD1
TGTGCCAGTAGTACCCTTGACAGGGCGGAGACCCAGTACTTC
CASSTLDRAETQYF
>TRBV7-2|TRBJ1-6|.|TRBD1
TGTGCCAGCACCTTGACAGGGGCGATACTGGCTTCACCCCTCCACTTT
CASTLTGAILASPLHF
>TRBV5-1|TRBJ2-3|.|.
TGCGCCAGCAGCCCCCAGGGGACAGATACGCAGTATTTT
CASSPQGTDTQYF
>TRBV5-4|TRBJ2-3|.|TRBD2
TGTGCCAGCAGCTTGGATTACGGGACTAGCTTGACAGATACGCAGTATTTT
CASSLDYGTSLTDTQYF
>TRBV5-4|TRBJ2-7|few|TRBD2
TGTGCCAGCAGAAACCTTAGCGGGATTAGATCCTACGAGCAGTACTTC
CASRNLSGIRSYEQYF
>TRBV11-3|TRBJ1-5|.|TRBD1
TGTGCCAGCAGCCCATCTCAGGGGGCGAGCAATCAGCCCCAGCATTTT
CASSPSQGASNQPQHF
>TRBV15|TRBJ1-2|.|TRBD1
TGTGCCACCAGCCCCGACAGGGGTTCCGGCTATGGCTACACCTTC
CATSPDRGSGYGYTF
>TRBV7-2|TRBJ2-7|.|TRBD1
TGTGCCAGCAGTATCCGGACAGGGGGGCCCTACGAGCAGTACTTC
CASSIRTGGPYEQYF
>TRBV10-1|TRBJ1-4|.|TRBD1
TGCGCCAAGGAAGCCGGGACAGGGAATGAAAAACTGTTTTTT
CAKEAGTGNEKLFF
>TRBV10-3|TRBJ2-7|many|TRBD1
TGTGCCACACAGGGGGCCCGGGACCATAGCTCCTACGAGCAGTACTTC
CATQGARDHSSYEQYF
>TRBV12-1|TRBJ2-1|.|.
TGTGCCAGCAGCTTACTACTTACTAGCGGGAGAAGTTTGGATGAGCAGTTCTTC
CASSLLLTSGRSLDEQFF
>TRBV5-6|TRBJ2-3|.|.
TGTGCCAGCAGCCTAGCTGGGTTGGGCGACCAGGATACGCAGTATTTT
CASSLAGLGDQDTQYF
>TRBV7-8|TRBJ2-7|.|TRBD1
TGTGCCAGCATCTCCTTAGGACAGGTCTACGAGCAGTACTTC
CASISLGQVYEQYF
>TRBV5-1|TRBJ2-5|.|.
TGCGCCAGCAGCTTGTTACTACTCGAAGAGACCCAGTACTTC
CASSLLLLEETQYF
>TRBV28|TRBJ2-7|.|.
TGTGCCAGCAGTTTACCCTTTTACGAGCAGTACTTC
CASSLPFYEQYF
>TRBV11-2|TRBJ2-5|once|.
TGTGCCAGCAGCTTAGTCGGTGAGACCCAGTACTTC
CASSLVGETQYF
>TRBV5-8|TRBJ2-1|.|TRBD1
TGTGCCAGCAGCCGGGGACAGGGAACCTACAATGAGCAGTTCTTC
CASSRGQGTYNEQFF
>TRBV2|TRBJ2-7|once|TRBD2
TGTGCCAGCAGTCCCGGGACTAACATCGGGCAGTACTTC
CASSPGTNIGQYF
>TRBV2|TRBJ1-1|.|TRBD1
TGTGCCGGAAGGGGACAGGGAACTGAAGCTTTCTTT
CAGRGQGTEAFF
>TRBV19|TRBJ2-4|.|TRBD1
TGTGCCAGTAGTAAGGGACAGGGGGCTTGCCTCCAGTACTTC
CASSKGQGACLQYF
>TRBV2|TRBJ1-4|.|.
TGTGCCACCTGGTGGGGGGGGCTGGGGGAAAAACTGTTTTTT
CATWWGGLGEKLFF
>TRBV7-9|TRBJ2-5|.|TRBD2
TGTGCCAGCAGCTTATCACTAGCGGGACAAGAGACCCAGTACTTC
CASSLSLAGQETQYF
>TRBV7-7|TRBJ2-7|once|TRBD1
TGTGCCAGCAGCCCGTATCCCACAGGGGGGACATACGAGCAGTACTTC
CASSPYPTGGTYEQYF
>TRBV7-2|TRBJ1-2|.|.
TGTGCCAGCAGCTATACCGGGATCCTCGCGCTTAGCGGCTACACCTTC
CASSYTGILALSGYTF
>TRBV2|TRBJ2-7|few|TRBD1
TGTGCCAGCAGCCAGGGGGATACCTACGAGCAGTACTTC
CASSQGDTYEQYF
>TRBV27|TRBJ1-2|.|TRBD1
TGTGCCAGCAGTCATGAACAGGGGCTCGGAATTCGTGGCTACACCTTC
CASSHEQGLGIRGYTF
>TRBV14|TRBJ2-1|.|.
TGTGCCAGCAGCCTCATGGACACCCCCTACAATGAGCAGTTCTTC
CASSLMDTPYNEQFF
>TRBV11-2|TRBJ2-3|.|.
TGTGCCAGCAGCTTAGTGTCGACAGATACGCAGTATTTT
CASSLVSTDTQYF
>TRBV6-5|TRBJ2-5|few|TRBD1
TGTGCCAGCAGTCGACAGGGCGCGGATGGGGAGACCCAGTACTTC
CASSRQGADGETQYF